This T cell receptor (beta chain) appears in the sequencing data of a study of regulatory and conventional T cells in RAG deficiency. Study-level points and caveats: Omenn syndrome and CID/AS patients had 95 to 100-fold fewer unique Treg TCR beta sequences, versus approximately 10-fold elsewhere. Patient subsets had shorter CDR3s; Omenn Treg-Tconv overlap exceeded 75%. Control T-cell subsets had markedly higher Shannon entropy and lower Simpson indices than RAG-deficient patients.

Method: immunoSEQ multiplex PCR; TCRdb's copy keeps in-frame clones and lacks some. Of around 29,000 clones in the sample, roughly 96% were seen once. The CDR3 runs to 17 residues. Trimming took 3 bases from V and 6 from J; bases not matched to a gene: 11. To note about this clone: Its antigen is currently unknown.

Genomic DNA came from blood conventional CD4+ T cells gated CD25-low CD127-high. A further study also used this sample, focusing on regulatory T cells. As that report states: The primer mix had 52 TRBV and 13 TRBJ primers. Regulatory T cells showed the strongest V-J pair restriction and V/J gene skewing among patient repertoires.

The TCR originated in a human donor in good health. The chain links TRBV5-3 to TRBJ2-2, with 10 bases matching TRBD2. TRBV5-3 is reported as an ORF; its role is uncertain. The sequenced material came from CD25- CD4+ T cells sorted from blood. The CDR3 protein is CARSYKREGLRAGELFF. In DNA form, the CDR3 reads TGTGCCAGAAGCTATAAGCGGGAGGGCCTTCGTGCCGGGGAGCTGTTTTTT.